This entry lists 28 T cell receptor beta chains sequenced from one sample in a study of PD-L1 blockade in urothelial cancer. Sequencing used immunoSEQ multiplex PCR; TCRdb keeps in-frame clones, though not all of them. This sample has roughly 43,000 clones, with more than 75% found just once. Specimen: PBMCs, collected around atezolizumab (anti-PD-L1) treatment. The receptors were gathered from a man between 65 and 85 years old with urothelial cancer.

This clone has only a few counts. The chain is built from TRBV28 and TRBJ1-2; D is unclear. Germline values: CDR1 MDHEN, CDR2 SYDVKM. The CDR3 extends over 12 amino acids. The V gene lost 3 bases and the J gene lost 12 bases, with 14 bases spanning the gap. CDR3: CASSFKGSGNTF. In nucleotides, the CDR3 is TGTGCCAGCAGTTTCAAGGGTTCGGGGAACACCTTC.

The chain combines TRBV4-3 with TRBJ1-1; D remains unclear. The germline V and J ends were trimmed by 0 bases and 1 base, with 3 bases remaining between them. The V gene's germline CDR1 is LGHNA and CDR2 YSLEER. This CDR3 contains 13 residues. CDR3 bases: TGCGCCAGCAGCCAAGACGGGAACACTGAAGCTTTCTTT. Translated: CASSQDGNTEAFF.

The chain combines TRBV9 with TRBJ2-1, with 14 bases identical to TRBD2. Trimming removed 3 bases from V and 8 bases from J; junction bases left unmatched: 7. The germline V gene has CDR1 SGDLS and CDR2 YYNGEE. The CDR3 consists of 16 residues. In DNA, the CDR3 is TGTGCCAGCAGCGCTAGCGGGACTAGCGGGAGCCATGAGCAGTTCTTC. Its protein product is CASSASGTSGSHEQFF.

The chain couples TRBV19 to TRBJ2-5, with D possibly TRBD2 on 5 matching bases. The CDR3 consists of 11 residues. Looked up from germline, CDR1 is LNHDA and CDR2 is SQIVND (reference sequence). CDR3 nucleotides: TGTGCGAGTGGACGAGGGGAGACCCAGTACTTC. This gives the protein CASGRGETQYF.

In DNA, the CDR3 is TGTGCCAGCAGCGGGACTAGCGGGAGGAATGAGCAGTTCTTC. Its protein is CASSGTSGRNEQFF. V usage is TRBV11-3 and J usage is TRBJ2-1; 15 bases line up with TRBD2. The CDR3 extends over 14 amino acids. V shed 5 bases and J 7 bases; nucleotides not matched to a gene: 0. Looked up from germline, CDR1 is SGHNT and CDR2 is YENEEA.

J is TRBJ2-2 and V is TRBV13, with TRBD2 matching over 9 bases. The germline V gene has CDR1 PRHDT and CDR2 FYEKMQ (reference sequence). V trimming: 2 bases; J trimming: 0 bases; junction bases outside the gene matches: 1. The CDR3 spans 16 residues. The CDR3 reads CASSLRLAANTGELFF. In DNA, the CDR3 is TGTGCCAGCAGCTTACGACTAGCGGCGAACACCGGGGAGCTGTTTTTT. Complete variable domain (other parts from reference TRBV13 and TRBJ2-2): AAGVIQSPRHLIKEKRETATLKCYPIPRHDTVYWYQQGPGQDPQFLISFYEKMQSDKGSIPDRFSAQQFSDYHSELNMSSLELGDSALYFCASSLRLAANTGELFFGEGSRLTVL.

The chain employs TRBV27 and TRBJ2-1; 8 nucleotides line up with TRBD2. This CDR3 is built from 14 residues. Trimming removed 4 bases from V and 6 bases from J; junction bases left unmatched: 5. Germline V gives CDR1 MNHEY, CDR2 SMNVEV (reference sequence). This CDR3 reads CASSSGLVPNEQFF. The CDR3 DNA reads TGTGCCAGCAGTTCGGGACTAGTCCCCAATGAGCAGTTCTTC.

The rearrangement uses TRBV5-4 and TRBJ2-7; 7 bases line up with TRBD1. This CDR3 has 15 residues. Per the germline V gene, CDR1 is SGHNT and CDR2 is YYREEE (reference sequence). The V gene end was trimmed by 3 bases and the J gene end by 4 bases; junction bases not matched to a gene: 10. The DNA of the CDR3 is TGTGCCAGCAGCTACCCGACAGGGCTAGGATACGAGCAGTACTTC. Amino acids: CASSYPTGLGYEQYF.

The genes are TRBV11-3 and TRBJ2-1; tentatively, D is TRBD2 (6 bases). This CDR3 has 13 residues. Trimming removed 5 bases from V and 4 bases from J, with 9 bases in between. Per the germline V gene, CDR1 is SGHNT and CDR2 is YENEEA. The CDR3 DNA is TGTGCCAGCAGCGGGGGGAATTACAATGAGCAGTTCTTC. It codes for CASSGGNYNEQFF.

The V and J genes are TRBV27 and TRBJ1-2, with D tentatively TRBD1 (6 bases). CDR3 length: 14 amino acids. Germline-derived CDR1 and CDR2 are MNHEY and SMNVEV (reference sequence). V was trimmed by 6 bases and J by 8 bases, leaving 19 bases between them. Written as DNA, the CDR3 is TGTGCCAGCAGGGGGGGGGAGGGGGGTTGGGGCTACACCTTC. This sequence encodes CASRGGEGGWGYTF.

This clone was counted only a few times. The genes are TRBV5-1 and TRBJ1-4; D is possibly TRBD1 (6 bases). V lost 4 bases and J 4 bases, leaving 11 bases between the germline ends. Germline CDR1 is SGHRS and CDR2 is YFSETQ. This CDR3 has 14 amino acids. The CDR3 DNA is TGCGCCAGCAGCCAAGGACAGAATAATGAAAAACTGTTTTTT. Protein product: CASSQGQNNEKLFF.

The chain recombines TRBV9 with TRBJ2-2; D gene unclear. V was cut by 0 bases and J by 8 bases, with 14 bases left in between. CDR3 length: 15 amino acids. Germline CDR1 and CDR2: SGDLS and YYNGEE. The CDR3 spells CASSVEYYSGGELFF. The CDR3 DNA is TGTGCCAGCAGCGTAGAGTACTACTCGGGTGGGGAGCTGTTTTTT.

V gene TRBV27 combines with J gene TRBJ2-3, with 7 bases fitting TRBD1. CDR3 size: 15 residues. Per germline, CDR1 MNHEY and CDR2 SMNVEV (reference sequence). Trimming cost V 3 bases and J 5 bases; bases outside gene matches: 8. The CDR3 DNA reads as TGTGCCAGCAGTTTTTCACAGGGGCGGCGAGATACGCAGTATTTT. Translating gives CASSFSQGRRDTQYF.

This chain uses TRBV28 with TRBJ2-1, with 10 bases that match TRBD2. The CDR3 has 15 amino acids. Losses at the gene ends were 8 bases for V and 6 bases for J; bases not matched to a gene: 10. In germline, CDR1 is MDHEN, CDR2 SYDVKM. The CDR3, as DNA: TGTGCCAGCTCTAGCGGGAGCGAGGAAGGCAATGAGCAGTTCTTC. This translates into CASSSGSEEGNEQFF.

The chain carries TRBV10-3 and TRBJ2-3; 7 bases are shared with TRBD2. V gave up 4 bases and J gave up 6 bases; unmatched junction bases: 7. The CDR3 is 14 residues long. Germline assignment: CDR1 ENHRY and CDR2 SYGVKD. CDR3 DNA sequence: TGTGCCATCAGTGTAAGCGGGAAAGGCGATACGCAGTATTTT. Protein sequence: CAISVSGKGDTQYF.

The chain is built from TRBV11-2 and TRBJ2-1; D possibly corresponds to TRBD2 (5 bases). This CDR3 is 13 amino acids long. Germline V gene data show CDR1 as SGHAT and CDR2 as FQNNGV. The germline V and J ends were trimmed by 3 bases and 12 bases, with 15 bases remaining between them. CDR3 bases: TGTGCCAGCAGCTTCGAATTTCTAGCAGTGCAGTTCTTC. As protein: CASSFEFLAVQFF.

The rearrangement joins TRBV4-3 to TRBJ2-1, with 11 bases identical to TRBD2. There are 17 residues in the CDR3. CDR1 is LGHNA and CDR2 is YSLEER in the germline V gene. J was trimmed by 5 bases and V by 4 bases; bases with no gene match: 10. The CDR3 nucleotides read TGCGCCAGCAGCCGGGGGGGGACTAGCGGCAACAACAATGAGCAGTTCTTC. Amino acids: CASSRGGTSGNNNEQFF.

The CDR3 sequence is CASSISGGYTF. For the CDR3, the DNA is TGTGCCAGTAGTATTTCGGGTGGCTACACCTTC. The chain joins TRBV19 to TRBJ1-2; D unresolved. Trimming took off 3 bases at V and 7 bases at J, with 6 bases between the two ends. Germline loops: CDR1 LNHDA, CDR2 SQIVND (reference sequence). The CDR3 has 11 amino acids.

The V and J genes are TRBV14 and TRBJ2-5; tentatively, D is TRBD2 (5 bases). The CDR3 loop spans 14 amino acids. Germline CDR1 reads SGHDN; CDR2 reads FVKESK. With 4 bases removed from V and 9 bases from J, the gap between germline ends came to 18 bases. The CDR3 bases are TGTGCCAGCAGCCTCCTGGGCCTCCTGGAGGCCCAGTACTTC. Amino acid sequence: CASSLLGLLEAQYF.

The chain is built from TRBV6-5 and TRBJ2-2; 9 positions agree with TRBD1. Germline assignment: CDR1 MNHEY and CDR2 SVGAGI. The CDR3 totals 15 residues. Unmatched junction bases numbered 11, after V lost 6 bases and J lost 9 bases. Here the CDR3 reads CASSHPGTGFRELFF. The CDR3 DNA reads TGTGCCAGCAGCCACCCCGGGACAGGGTTTAGGGAGCTGTTTTTT.

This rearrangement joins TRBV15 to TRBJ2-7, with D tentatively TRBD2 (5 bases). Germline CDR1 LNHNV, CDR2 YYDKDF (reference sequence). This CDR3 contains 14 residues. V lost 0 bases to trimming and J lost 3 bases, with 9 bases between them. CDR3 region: CATSRDLLDYEQYF. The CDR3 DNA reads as TGTGCCACCAGCAGAGATTTACTAGACTACGAGCAGTACTTC.

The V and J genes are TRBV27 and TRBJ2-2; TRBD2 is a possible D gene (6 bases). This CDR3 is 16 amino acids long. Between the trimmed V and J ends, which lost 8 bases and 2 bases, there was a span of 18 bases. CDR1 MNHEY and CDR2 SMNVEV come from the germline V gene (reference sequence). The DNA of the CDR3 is TGTGCCAGCCTAGGTTCCCCGGGAGATAACACCGGGGAGCTGTTTTTT. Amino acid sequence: CASLGSPGDNTGELFF.

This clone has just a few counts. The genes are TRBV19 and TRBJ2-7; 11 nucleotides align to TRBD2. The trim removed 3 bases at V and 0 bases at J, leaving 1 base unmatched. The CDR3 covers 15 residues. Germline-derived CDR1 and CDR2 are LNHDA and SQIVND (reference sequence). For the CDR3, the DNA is TGTGCCAGTAGTATTGGACTAGCGGGCTCCTACGAGCAGTACTTC. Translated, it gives CASSIGLAGSYEQYF.

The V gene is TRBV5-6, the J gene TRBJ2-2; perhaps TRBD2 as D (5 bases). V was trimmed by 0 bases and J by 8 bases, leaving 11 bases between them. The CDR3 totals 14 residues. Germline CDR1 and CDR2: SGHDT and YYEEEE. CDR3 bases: TGTGCCAGCAGCTTGGCGGTGAGGGAGGGGGAGCTGTTTTTT. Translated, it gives CASSLAVREGELFF.

CDR3 protein: CASSKLGEELSEQYF. In DNA, the CDR3 is TGTGCCAGCAGCAAGCTGGGGGAGGAATTATCCGAGCAGTACTTC. J is TRBJ2-7 and V is TRBV7-2, with D possibly matching TRBD2 (6 bases). CDR1 and CDR2 (germline): SGHTA, FQGNSA. This CDR3 comprises 15 residues. Deletions cut 5 bases from V and 6 bases from J, with 20 bases between.

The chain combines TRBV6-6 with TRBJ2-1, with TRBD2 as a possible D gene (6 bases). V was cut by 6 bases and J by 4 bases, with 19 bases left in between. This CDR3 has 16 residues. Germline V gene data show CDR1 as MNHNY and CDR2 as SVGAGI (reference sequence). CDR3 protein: CASSHLGIAEYNEQFF. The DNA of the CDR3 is TGTGCCAGCAGCCACCTCGGGATAGCGGAATACAATGAGCAGTTCTTC.

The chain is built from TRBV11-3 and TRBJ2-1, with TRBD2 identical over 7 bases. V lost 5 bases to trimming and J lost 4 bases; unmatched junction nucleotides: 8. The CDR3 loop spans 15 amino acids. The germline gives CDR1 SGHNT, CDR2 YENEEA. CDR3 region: CASSHRLAMYNEQFF. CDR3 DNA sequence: TGTGCCAGCAGCCACCGACTAGCTATGTACAATGAGCAGTTCTTC.

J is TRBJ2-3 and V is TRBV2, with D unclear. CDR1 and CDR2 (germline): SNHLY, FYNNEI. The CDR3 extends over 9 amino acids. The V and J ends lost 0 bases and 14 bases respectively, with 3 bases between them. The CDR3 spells CASSEARYF. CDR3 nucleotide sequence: TGTGCCAGCAGTGAAGCGCGGTATTTT.